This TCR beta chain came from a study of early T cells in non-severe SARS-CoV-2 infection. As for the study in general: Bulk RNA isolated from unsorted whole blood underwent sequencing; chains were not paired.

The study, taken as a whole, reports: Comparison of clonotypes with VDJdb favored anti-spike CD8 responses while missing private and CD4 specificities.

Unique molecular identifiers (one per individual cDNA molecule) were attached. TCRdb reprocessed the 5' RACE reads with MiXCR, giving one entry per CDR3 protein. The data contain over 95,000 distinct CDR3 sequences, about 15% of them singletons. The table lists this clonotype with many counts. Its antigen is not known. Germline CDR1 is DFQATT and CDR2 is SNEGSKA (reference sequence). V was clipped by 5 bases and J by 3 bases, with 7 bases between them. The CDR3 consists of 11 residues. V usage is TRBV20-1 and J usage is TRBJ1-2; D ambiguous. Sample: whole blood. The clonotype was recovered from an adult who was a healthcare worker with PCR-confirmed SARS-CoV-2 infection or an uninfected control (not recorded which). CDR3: CSARADYGYTF. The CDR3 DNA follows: TGCAGTGCTCGGGCTGACTATGGCTACACCTTC.